A selection of T cell receptor beta chains follows, all from one sample in a study of OX40 agonist ivuxolimab in advanced cancers. The protocol was immunoSEQ multiplex PCR, while the TCRdb copy is restricted to in-frame clones and leaves out a portion. The sample consists of about 36,000 clones, about three quarters of them appearing once. Here the sequenced sample was CD4+ or CD8+ T cells sorted from blood, taken in a trial of the OX40 agonist ivuxolimab. The receptor source for this set is an adult with an advanced solid tumor such as melanoma, head and neck, liver or kidney cancer. CDR3s include the opening cysteine and the closing phenylalanine or tryptophan.

v_gene,j_gene,CDR3aa
TRBV30,TRBJ2-7,CAWSGGAGEQYF
TRBV19,TRBJ1-3,CASSRNQQGGNTIYF
TRBV6-5,TRBJ1-6,CAMRGDNQNSPLHF
TRBV6-6,TRBJ2-1,CASTRAATAGTEQFF
TRBV7-2,TRBJ1-1,CASSLDGSYTEAFF
TRBV27,TRBJ2-7,CASSSRGGYYEQYF
TRBV28,TRBJ2-3,CASSLGTILNTQYF
TRBV4-1,TRBJ2-1,CASSQSSLGEQFF
TRBV28,TRBJ1-5,CASRTAFNQPQHF
TRBV4-3,TRBJ2-1,CASSQGGGHEQFF
TRBV5-1,TRBJ2-3,CASSLGADTQYF
TRBV6-4,TRBJ2-3,CASSDPEFDASDTQYF
TRBV28,TRBJ2-1,CASSLKGDEQFF
TRBV6-6,TRBJ1-1,CASSYSGEAFF
TRBV20-1,TRBJ1-2,CSAPDRGGYTF
TRBV18,TRBJ2-1,CASSPRSASYNEQFF
TRBV6-1,TRBJ2-5,CASSADRVQETQYF
TRBV5-1,TRBJ2-7,CASSDTGTQVKEYF
TRBV2,TRBJ1-2,CASSENTANYGYTF
TRBV4-2,TRBJ2-1,CASSQGAAGDYYNEQFF
TRBV6-1,TRBJ2-5,CASGRDREFQETQYF
TRBV18,TRBJ1-2,CASSPPKGRPANYGYTF
TRBV18,TRBJ1-1,CASSPGQTNTEAFF
TRBV5-1,TRBJ2-6,CASSFTGSGANVLTF